This record concerns one T cell receptor beta chain sequence. Its antigen has not been determined. Per-base qualities were not stored, and no clone one base away is much larger. In total, approximately 610 healthy bone marrow donors made up the cohort. Cohort members were all nominally healthy when sampled, although unrecorded immune exposures were likely present. The donor was CMV seropositive and was included in the group of 289 seropositive cohort members. A peripheral blood sample was collected from each donor, and TCR beta sequencing was performed on peripheral blood mononuclear cells. Genomic DNA was extracted from the blood cell samples with the Qiagen DNeasy Blood Extraction Kit. This sample is drawn from a study of cytomegalovirus exposure and HLA in healthy donors (dated by TCRdb to about 2017). Describing the broader study: In an earlier analysis of several hundred of the donors, roughly 300 Gb of sequence data and roughly 100 million unique TCR beta sequences from about 179 million T cells were reported. An early release covering roughly 640 HLA-typed donors comprised about 290 gigabases of sequencing data and 85 million or so unique TCR sequences. The genetic ancestry cluster associated with self-reported Caucasian donors included roughly four fifths of the approximately 400 genotyped donors. The aim of the study was to test whether cataloging public T cell receptors could identify signatures of past pathogen exposure. Using immunosequencing, the study profiled T cell repertoires from fewer than 850 subjects and related those repertoires to cytomegalovirus serostatus. Besides the first cohort of roughly 660 subjects, a separate validation cohort made up of roughly 120 different subjects was used. The study combined high-throughput TCR immunosequencing, statistical association of individual TCRs with disease status, and machine learning to predict cytomegalovirus infection status. To study patterns of TCR occurrence, a later analysis re-analyzed previously published TCR beta repertoires from around 700 donors and added high-resolution HLA genotyping. In the later analysis, no new phenotypic data were used to find candidate immune exposures; instead, reliance was placed on TCR beta sequences and their occurrence across donors. An earlier analysis of nearly 600 of the donors applied high-throughput TCR beta sequencing to assess whether each TCR beta V gene segment acted as functional or pseudogenic. Alongside the repertoire data, information on donor age, sex, ethnicity and CMV serostatus was compiled. In a later genetic analysis, genome-wide SNP genotypes for about three fifths of the roughly 670 donors were used, and that subset was treated as a discovery cohort. Every discovery cohort repertoire had been produced on one sequencing platform. HLA typing included class I and class II loci at four-digit resolution. Typing coverage differed by locus: A, B, C, DRB1 and DQB1 were typed in roughly 620-640 donors, DQA1 in 522, DPA1 in approximately 600, and DPB1 in 400 to 480. Because of strong linkage in the cohort, four or five DR-DQ haplotypes were treated as single units for association and clustering. On average, about 240,000 unique TCR beta nucleotide sequences were sequenced per donor among more than 350 genotyped donors of the cohort, with roughly 18% of those sequences being non-productive.

The CDR3 spans 18 residues, from the cysteine through the phenylalanine. The CDR3 DNA has 54 bases and is translated from base 1. The germline V gene gives CDR1 as SGHTA and CDR2 as FQGTGA. Trimming leaves V shorter by 4 bases and J shorter by 1 base, with the junction holding 7 bases beyond the gene matches. The receptor library was made with the immunoSEQ multiplex PCR assay. The multiplex PCR relied on a mix of 60 forward primers for TCR Vbeta segments and 13 reverse primers for TCR Jbeta segments. A multiplex PCR assay on genomic DNA amplified the CDR3 region of rearranged TCR beta genes. On the Illumina HiSeq System, the amplified TCR beta libraries were sequenced as 87-base-pair reads. From the authors' description of their analysis: Across the 670 or so repertoires, a later analysis counted about 81 million unique TCR beta chains, 9.5 million to 12 million of which were shared by at least two donors. Raw reads were error-corrected and collapsed into unique sequences with a nearest-neighbor algorithm that merged closely related sequences to remove PCR and sequencing errors. Alignment of CDR3 sequences to IMGT reference sequences was used to assign V, D and J gene segments. For a sequence to be retained, a match of at least six nucleotides was required to both a V gene segment and a J gene segment. Rearrangements were classified as productive when the CDR3 lacked stop codons and remained in frame with V and J, and all other rearrangements were classified as non-productive. Following IMGT convention, CDR3 was defined as the stretch from the second conserved V-encoded cysteine to the conserved J-encoded phenylalanine. The earlier analysis of 587 of the donors excluded sequences that lacked an unambiguous match to a single V gene segment. An earlier analysis of a few hundred of the donors classified V segments as functional when productive rearrangements were above 56.7% and as segregating when the standard deviation between donors was above 5%. A statistical classification framework was developed to diagnose cytomegalovirus status using the catalog of TCR beta chain sequences. A later analysis assigned V and J genes by comparing TCR nucleotide sequences with IMGT/GENE-DB human TR gene sequences. The TCRdist pipeline was used in a later analysis to assign CDR3 sequences and most-parsimonious VDJ recombination scenarios. In a later analysis, each TCR beta chain was defined by its CDR3 amino acid sequence together with its V-gene family, and reads without a unique V-gene family were excluded. A later analysis removed roughly 590 highly shared, low-generation-probability nucleotide sequences to deal with suspected cross-contamination and a sequencing artifact. In a later analysis, a clonal expansion index for each public chain was calculated from normalized within-repertoire ranks of inferred template counts. In a later analysis, generation probabilities were computed using a VDJ recombination model fitted to out-of-frame rearrangements, and the results were checked against IGoR. A later analysis scored TCR-TCR, TCR-HLA and TCR-CMV co-occurrence with hypergeometric tests, applying a repertoire-size bias correction to TCR pairs. False discovery rates were estimated in a later analysis by permuting HLA or CMV assignments 20 times. In a later analysis, co-occurring TCRs were grouped using DBSCAN, and TCRdist sequence similarity was added for clustering within HLA-allele-positive subsets. Repertoires with fewer than 30,000 or more than 120,000 public chains were left out of co-occurrence clustering, as were a handful of repertoires with anomalous nucleotide sharing. Entries here come from immuneACCESS through TCRdb and include only in-frame sequences with V and J called. Some clones fail to appear in such tables; in the studies checked, an unresolved V gene covers under half of the shortfall, and the cause of the remainder is unknown. V, J and clone size are taken as reported in that table, and D and trimming were inferred from the DNA itself. This sample is represented by under 200,000 clones; about 76% of them were singletons. Of the sample, around 0.42% is held by the ten largest clones.

Results and caveats for the whole study, not just this receptor: Strong co-occurrence of HLA alleles, especially DR and DQ, made assigning TCR associations to individual alleles difficult. Roughly uniform sequencing depth across donors was assumed in presence/absence analyses, although this assumption may not hold. In both the original and validation cohorts, the classifier was reported to diagnose cytomegalovirus status with high specificity and sensitivity. Linkage disequilibrium might explain the correlated functional status among segregating V segments, but an unknown experimental factor could not be excluded. HLA typing was unavailable for some donors at each locus, so association tests used only the typed subset. A later analysis reported that several top co-occurrence clusters appeared linked to parvovirus B19, influenza, CMV and Epstein-Barr virus. In an earlier analysis of approximately 590 of the donors, most TCR beta V segments appeared in productive rearrangements about 87% or about 30% of the time, broadly matching IMGT annotations. In a later genetic analysis, a missense DCLRE1C variant was associated with V-gene and J-gene trimming of TCR beta chains, and the association was replicated in an independent cohort. The cohort was sequenced for TCR beta chains only, and without alpha or paired-chain data the features that could be detected were limited. Most TCR sequences were observed very rarely across donors, whereas some public TCRs were present in many individuals. In vitro tests confirmed that three of the cytomegalovirus-associated TCR beta chains recognize cytomegalovirus antigens. Some IMGT-functional V segments, including TRBV6-2 and TRBV6-3, could not be distinguished by the 87-base-pair reads and were therefore excluded. The only immune exposure information available for the cohort was CMV serostatus. According to a later genetic analysis, donors in an Asian-associated ancestry cluster had fewer N-insertions in productive TCRs than the approximately 700-donor mean. In a later analysis, HLA-associated TCR beta chains were found to be more clonally expanded and to have lower generation probabilities than equally common non-associated chains. In a later analysis, most CMV-associated TCR beta chains were found to appear HLA-restricted, with HLA associations seemingly driven largely by CMV exposure. A cluster of highly shared sequence variants was judged likely to be a technical artifact of the sequencing pipeline. Because counts were too low, some 17 rarely observed V segments, including chromosome 9 orphons, were left out of the earlier analysis of about 620 of the donors. In a later analysis, TCR association rates were found to vary across HLA loci, with the most associated TCRs seen for DRB1 alleles and the fewest for HLA-C alleles. A later analysis associated 16,951 TCR beta sequences with specific HLA alleles at a false discovery rate of 0.05. It was suggested by the authors that the approach could potentially be generalized to other disease states and immunological phenotypes. The study listed approximately 160 TCR beta chains as associated with cytomegalovirus. A further reported finding was that TCR beta sequences accurately predicted the HLA-A and HLA-B alleles for most subjects in the first cohort.

The material sequenced was PBMCs. The chain uses TRBV7-3 and TRBJ2-3, and TRBD2 matches 14 of the central bases. This clonotype originated in a male donor in good health and CMV-seropositive. The sequenced DNA: TGTGCCAGCAGCTCCGGACTAGCGGGGGGCCCTGGCACAGATACGCAGTATTTT. This sequence encodes CASSSGLAGGPGTDTQYF.